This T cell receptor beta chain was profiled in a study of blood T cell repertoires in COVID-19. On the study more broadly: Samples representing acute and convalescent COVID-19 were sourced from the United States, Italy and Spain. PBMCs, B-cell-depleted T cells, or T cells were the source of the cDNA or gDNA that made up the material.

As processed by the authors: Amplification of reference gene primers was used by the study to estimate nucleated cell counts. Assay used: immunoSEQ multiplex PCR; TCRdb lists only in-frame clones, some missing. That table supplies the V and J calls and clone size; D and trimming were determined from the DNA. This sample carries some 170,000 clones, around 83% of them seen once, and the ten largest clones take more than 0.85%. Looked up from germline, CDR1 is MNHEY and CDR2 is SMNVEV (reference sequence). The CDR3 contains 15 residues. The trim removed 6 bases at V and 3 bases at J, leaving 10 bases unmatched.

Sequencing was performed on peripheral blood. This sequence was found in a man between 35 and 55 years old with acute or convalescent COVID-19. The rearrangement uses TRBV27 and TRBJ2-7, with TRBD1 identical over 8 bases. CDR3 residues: CASRGLNGQGYEQYF. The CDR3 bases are TGTGCCAGCAGGGGCCTCAATGGACAGGGCTACGAGCAGTACTTC.